This T cell receptor (beta chain) comes out of a study of beta chain features in type 1 diabetes. The isolated RNA, all of it, was reverse transcribed, so expressed TCRB transcripts were what got sequenced. The assay was immunoSEQ multiplex PCR, and TCRdb's table has in-frame clones only and misses some. The sample shows fewer than 900,000 clones, around a sixth of them seen only once. The source material was naive CD4+ T cells from blood. This sequence originates from a woman aged 18-30 years in good health.

Here the CDR3 DNA reads TGCGCCAGCAAAGTTCAGCACCCAGGGGAGACCCAGTACTTC. Protein product: CASKVQHPGETQYF. The chain couples TRBV5-1 to TRBJ2-5; possible D gene TRBD1, 5 bases. Trimming removed 6 bases at V and 5 bases at J, with 17 bases between. This CDR3 contains 14 residues. Germline loops: CDR1 SGHRS, CDR2 YFSETQ.